The text below deals with one TCR beta chain. The antigen it recognizes is unknown. No per-base quality is available; no much larger clone lies one base away. A second Seattle source provided samples from volunteer blood donors who had recovered from COVID-19. Each collaborating institution followed its own protocols to collect whole blood in K2EDTA tubes. Collaborator samples were shipped for TCRbeta analysis as frozen whole blood, isolated PBMCs, or DNA extracted from either sample type. This entry is derived from a study of blood T cell repertoires in COVID-19 (dated by TCRdb to the early 2020s). Regarding the study in general: The collaborator samples originated in the United States, Italy and Spain and spanned the acute and convalescent phases of COVID-19. The material from the prospective study consisted of cDNA or gDNA derived from T cells, B-cell-depleted T cells, or PBMCs. Deeply sampled blood TCRbeta repertoires from subjects exposed to, actively infected with, or recovered from COVID-19 were included in the dataset. The repertoires were released in a freely available public database meant as a resource for research on the immune response to SARS-CoV-2. The samples were drawn from the first 160 participants of the ongoing ImmuneRACE study and from 950 to 1,500 subjects provided by 6 global collaborators. Sample metadata almost always included a de-identified subject ID, COVID-19 status, age in years and sex. Where HLA class I and class II types were available, the types were taken from metadata supplied by the sample provider, not from assay-based typing. Results and caveats for the whole study, not just this receptor: How much clinical and demographic metadata was included differed by source and by participant, and the metadata was provided uncurated.

The CDR3 covers 14 residues, taking in both the cysteine and the phenylalanine. The DNA shown is the 42-base CDR3, in frame from base 1. V and J lose 3 bases and 0 bases, and a span of 4 bases separates them. As encoded in the germline V gene, CDR1 is SGDLS while CDR2 is YYNGEE. TCRbeta CDR3 regions were amplified from genomic DNA using the immunoSEQ Assay, a bias-controlled multiplex PCR. Processing in the source paper ran as follows. Nucleated cell counts per sample were estimated from amplification of reference gene primers within the assay. To quantify the absolute abundance of each unique TCRbeta CDR3 rearrangement, sequence reads were collapsed and filtered. Productive Simpson clonality was computed per sample as the square root of Simpson's diversity index over productive rearrangements. The clones in this table, taken by TCRdb from immuneACCESS, are in-frame only. Not every clone is retained; where verified, under half of the shortfall comes from an unresolved V gene, and the cause of the rest is unknown. V, J and clone size are those of that table, while D and trimming were read from the DNA. This sample is represented by under 250,000 clones; about nine tenths of them were singletons. About 6% of the sample is in the top ten clones.

The sequence joins TRBV9 to TRBJ1-6; confidence is insufficient to name the D gene. Sequencing used peripheral blood. The sequence was obtained from a man in his 60s who had recovered from COVID-19. The DNA sequence reads TGTGCCAGCAGCGGGAGCTCCTATAATTCACCCCTCCACTTT. Its amino acids are CASSGSSYNSPLHF.